The 29 T cell receptor beta chains presented below share a single source sample, sequenced in a study of identical twins. TCRdb processed the 5' RACE reads anew with MiXCR; each CDR3 protein has one entry. The data hold fewer than 350,000 distinct CDR3 sequences, with approximately 8.5% observed a single time. These data also formed part of another study, on yellow fever vaccine responses in identical twins.

The sequenced sample consisted of memory (CD45RO+) T cells sorted from blood. These receptors all stem from a woman under 30 in good health.

This clonotype has a count of ten or more. The chain is built from TRBV20-1 and TRBJ2-7; D is possibly TRBD1 or TRBD2 (5 bases each). The V end lost 1 base, the J end lost 3 bases, and 10 bases lay between the germline ends. The CDR3 sequence is 13 residues long. Germline loops: CDR1 DFQATT, CDR2 SNEGSKA (reference sequence). As DNA, the CDR3 is TGCAGTGCTAGAGTTGGGGGAGTCTACGAGCAGTACTTC. Amino acids: CSARVGGVYEQYF.

This clonotype was seen a handful of times. V is TRBV2 and J is TRBJ2-3; 13 nucleotides match TRBD2. Germline V gives CDR1 SNHLY, CDR2 FYNNEI. The CDR3 has 15 residues. V dropped 6 bases and J dropped 4; count of bases not matched to a gene: 4. CDR3 protein: CASSGLAGVSDTQYF. The CDR3 bases are TGTGCCAGCAGCGGACTAGCGGGGGTTTCAGATACGCAGTATTTT.

The CDR3, as DNA: TGCGCCAGCAGCTTGGCCGGGACAGGGACCACAGATACGCAGTATTTT. Translated, it gives CASSLAGTGTTDTQYF. This rearrangement joins TRBV5-1 to TRBJ2-3; 9 nucleotides agree with TRBD1. The CDR3 loop spans 16 amino acids. CDR1 SGHRS and CDR2 YFSETQ come from the germline V gene. V gave up 0 bases and J gave up 2 bases; unmatched junction bases: 4.

This clonotype was recorded many times. The chain couples TRBV7-8 to TRBJ1-3, with 7 bases fitting TRBD1. The CDR3 has 14 residues. The germline gives CDR1 SGHVS, CDR2 FQNEAQ. The junction had 3 bases not matched to a gene; V was cut back by 3 bases and J by 4 bases. The CDR3 here is CASSLTGLGNTIYF. In nucleotides, the CDR3 is TGTGCCAGCAGCTTGACAGGGTTAGGAAACACCATATATTTT.

This clonotype appeared a few times. The chain joins TRBV13 to TRBJ1-3; 9 bases fit TRBD1. V gave up 5 bases and J gave up 4 bases; unmatched junction bases: 3. The V gene's germline CDR1 is PRHDT and CDR2 FYEKMQ (reference sequence). The CDR3 length is 14 residues. In DNA, the CDR3 is TGTGCCAGCAGCCAGGACAGGGGAGGAAACACCATATATTTT. Translated: CASSQDRGGNTIYF.

This clonotype was observed many times. This rearrangement joins TRBV6-1 to TRBJ2-1; 11 nucleotides agree with TRBD2. The CDR3 runs 19 residues. V lost 7 bases and J lost 0; bases outside the gene matches: 14. Germline CDR1 reads MNHNS; CDR2 reads SASEGT. The CDR3 is CASTRSGLAGFTSYNEQFF. CDR3 DNA sequence: TGTGCCAGCACCAGATCCGGACTAGCGGGCTTTACCTCCTACAATGAGCAGTTCTTC.

This clonotype was seen only a few times. The CDR3 loop is CASSLAVDTGELFF. The CDR3 bases are TGTGCCAGCAGCTTAGCCGTGGACACCGGGGAGCTGTTTTTT. The chain employs TRBV7-9 and TRBJ2-2; D gene unclear. V dropped 0 bases and J dropped 3 bases, with 5 bases sitting between them. The germline V gene encodes CDR1 SEHNR and CDR2 FQNEAQ (reference sequence). The CDR3 runs 14 residues.

This sequence joins TRBV4-1 and TRBJ1-4; TRBD1 agrees at 8 bases. The CDR3 length is 13 residues. With 6 bases clipped from V and 8 bases from J, the junction kept 5 bases outside the gene matches. Germline values: CDR1 MGHRA, CDR2 YSYEKL. The CDR3 DNA sequence: TGCGCCAGCAGGTACGCAGGGGGCGAAAAACTGTTTTTT. This codes for CASRYAGGEKLFF.

The chain employs TRBV24-1 and TRBJ2-3; 11 nucleotides agree with TRBD1. From germline, CDR1 is KGHDR and CDR2 SFDVKD. Unmatched junction bases numbered 14, after V lost 4 bases and J lost 0 bases. This CDR3 region has 20 residues. The DNA of the CDR3 is TGTGCCACCAGTGACCCAAGGACAGGGGGCGGATCTAGAAGCACAGATACGCAGTATTTT. As protein: CATSDPRTGGGSRSTDTQYF.

This clonotype was seen more than once but under ten times. The CDR3 protein is CSARDRLDSTGELFF. The CDR3 bases are TGCAGTGCTAGAGATCGTTTAGATTCCACCGGGGAGCTGTTTTTT. This sequence joins TRBV20-1 and TRBJ2-2; D ambiguous. The length of the CDR3 is 15 residues. Trimming removed 0 bases at V and 4 bases at J, with 12 bases between. The germline V gene encodes CDR1 DFQATT and CDR2 SNEGSKA (reference sequence).

This clonotype was seen ten or more times. The chain carries TRBV10-3 and TRBJ1-6; 7 bases are shared with TRBD1. Germline V gene lookup returns CDR1 ENHRY and CDR2 SYGVKD. Trimming took 11 bases from V and 8 from J; bases not matched to a gene: 15. The length of the CDR3 is 15 residues. The CDR3 region has the DNA TGTGCCTCTTCATTACCCGACAGGGCCCATTCACCCCTCCACTTT. Amino acids: CASSLPDRAHSPLHF.

V gene TRBV20-1 combines with J gene TRBJ2-5; TRBD2 agrees at 8 bases. V was clipped by 3 bases and J by 5 bases; unmatched bases: 5. In germline, CDR1 is DFQATT, CDR2 SNEGSKA (reference sequence). CDR3 size: 13 residues. CDR3 amino acids: CSASGGAGETQYF. CDR3 in DNA: TGCAGTGCTAGCGGGGGGGCCGGGGAGACCCAGTACTTC.

To note about this clonotype: The junction differs from germline at one of its ends, possibly a read error. The gene calls are TRBV18 and TRBJ2-5, with a weak D call TRBD2 (5 bases). The germline gives CDR1 KGHSH, CDR2 LQKENI. The CDR3 contains 13 residues. The DNA for the CDR3 is TGTGACAGCTCACCACCGGGGCAAGAGACCCAGTACTTC. As protein: CDSSPPGQETQYF.

The chain has TRBV5-5 and TRBJ2-1, with unresolved D. The CDR3 loop spans 15 amino acids. Germline CDR1 SGHKS, CDR2 YYEKEE (reference sequence). Trimming pared 3 bases from V and 2 bases from J, leaving 12 bases between. In nucleotides, the CDR3 is TGTGCCAGCAGCTACGACCCAAGCCCCTACAATGAGCAGTTCTTC. Encoded protein: CASSYDPSPYNEQFF.

This clonotype has a count of ten or more. The chain uses TRBV12-3 or TRBV12-4 and TRBJ1-1, with D unclear. The length of the CDR3 is 13 residues. The V end lost 4 bases, the J end lost 5 bases, and 11 bases lay between the germline ends. This CDR3 is CASSSYGETEAFF. CDR3 in DNA: TGTGCCAGCAGTTCTTACGGCGAAACTGAAGCTTTCTTT.

This clonotype appeared many times. V gene TRBV24-1 combines with J gene TRBJ2-1; a weak D match, TRBD1 (5 bases). V was shortened by 4 bases and J by 6 bases, with 24 bases between the two germline ends. The CDR3 spans 18 residues. Germline CDR1 KGHDR, CDR2 SFDVKD. CDR3 residues: CATSDPYFIEKGPNEQFF. CDR3 DNA: TGTGCCACCAGTGACCCCTATTTTATAGAGAAGGGGCCCAATGAGCAGTTCTTC.

This clonotype was counted only a few times. This rearrangement joins TRBV10-3 to TRBJ2-6; 7 bases are a match to TRBD1. V was pared by 6 bases and J by 1 base, with 9 bases of the junction left unmatched. Germline lookup yields CDR1 ENHRY and CDR2 SYGVKD. This CDR3 is 17 amino acids long. In DNA, the CDR3 is TGTGCCATCAGCGAGGGGGCGCGCACGTCTGGGGCCAACGTCCTGACTTTC. The encoded protein is CAISEGARTSGANVLTF.

This chain joins TRBV6-2 or TRBV6-3 and TRBJ2-3; maybe TRBD1 (6 bases). Per the germline V gene, CDR1 is MNHEY and CDR2 is SVGEGT. This CDR3 is 15 amino acids long. Trimming left V 6 bases short and J 2 bases short, with 15 bases between. The CDR3 is CASSQTGISTDTQYF. CDR3 DNA sequence: TGTGCCAGCAGCCAGACAGGAATATCCACAGATACGCAGTATTTT.

This clonotype was picked up a small number of times. The rearrangement links TRBV6-1 to TRBJ2-6, with D perhaps matching TRBD2 (7 bases). Trimming took 2 bases from V and 2 from J, leaving 13 bases between them. The germline gives CDR1 MNHNS, CDR2 SASEGT. The CDR3 loop spans 17 amino acids. The DNA for the CDR3 is TGTGCCAGCAGTGAAAGGCGGGGGCTCACTGGGGCCAACGTCCTGACTTTC. Amino acid sequence: CASSERRGLTGANVLTF.

The rearrangement joins TRBV5-1 to TRBJ1-4; 11 bases are a match to TRBD1. V trimming: 4 bases; J trimming: 8 bases; junction bases outside the gene matches: 7. The CDR3 runs to 15 residues. Germline V lookup: CDR1 SGHRS, CDR2 YFSETQ. The CDR3 loop reads CASSSGTGGREKLFF. CDR3 sequence (DNA): TGCGCCAGCAGCAGCGGGACAGGGGGACGGGAAAAACTGTTTTTT.

This clonotype was seen a few times. J is TRBJ2-3 and V is TRBV11-2; D is perhaps TRBD1 or TRBD2 (5 bases each). V was clipped by 3 bases and J by 4 bases, with 14 bases between them. This CDR3 has 15 residues. Germline V gene sequence: CDR1 SGHAT, CDR2 FQNNGV. CDR3 nucleotide sequence: TGTGCCAGCAGCTTCCCGGGGCCTTACCCAGATACGCAGTATTTT. Protein sequence: CASSFPGPYPDTQYF.

This clonotype showed up many times. The rearrangement joins TRBV28 to TRBJ2-1, with 7 positions matching TRBD1. Germline V gene lookup returns CDR1 MDHEN and CDR2 SYDVKM. The junction had 11 bases not matched to a gene; V was cut back by 6 bases and J by 3 bases. This CDR3 spans 16 amino acids. CDR3 DNA: TGTGCCAGCAGCTCCCACGGGACAGAGGACTACAATGAGCAGTTCTTC. It encodes CASSSHGTEDYNEQFF. Combining the CDR3 with reference TRBV28 and TRBJ2-1 gives the whole variable domain DVKVTQSSRYLVKRTGEKVFLECVQDMDHENMFWYRQDPGLGLRLIYFSYDVKMKEKGDIPEGYSVSREKKERFSLILESASTNQTSMYLCASSSHGTEDYNEQFFGPGTRLTVL.

At least ten counts were recorded for this clonotype. V gene TRBV7-2 combines with J gene TRBJ2-2; D uncertain. Germline CDR1 and CDR2: SGHTA and FQGNSA. Trimming cost V 5 bases and J 3 bases, with 7 bases left between them. CDR3 size: 13 residues. DNA for the CDR3: TGTGCCAGCAGCCCCCGTGACACCGGGGAGCTGTTTTTT. It specifies CASSPRDTGELFF. Using reference TRBV7-2 and TRBJ2-2 for the parts outside the CDR3, the full variable domain is GAGVSQSPSNKVTEKGKDVELRCDPISGHTALYWYRQSLGQGLEFLIYFQGNSAPDKSGLPSDRFSAERTGGSVSTLTIQRTQQEDSAVYLCASSPRDTGELFFGEGSRLTVL.

This clonotype was seen only a few times. The chain has TRBV18 and TRBJ2-2; TRBD1 agrees at 8 bases. This CDR3 has 16 residues. Per germline, CDR1 KGHSH and CDR2 LQKENI. Trimming cost V 3 bases and J 4 bases; bases outside gene matches: 7. The CDR3, as DNA: TGTGCCAGCTCACCCCCCGACAGGGGAGCCACCGGGGAGCTGTTTTTT. The encoded protein is CASSPPDRGATGELFF.

The chain has TRBV27 and TRBJ2-3; D unclear. This CDR3 spans 14 amino acids. V was cut by 3 bases and J by 0 bases, with 7 bases left in between. Germline values: CDR1 MNHEY, CDR2 SMNVEV (reference sequence). The CDR3 is CASSFRWSTDTQYF. The DNA for the CDR3 is TGTGCCAGCAGTTTTCGATGGAGCACAGATACGCAGTATTTT.

At least ten counts were recorded for this clonotype. The V and J genes are TRBV6-4 and TRBJ2-1, with D hard to call. Germline-derived CDR1 and CDR2 are MRHNA and SNTAGT. Trimming stripped 0 bases from V and 9 bases from J, with 9 bases between. The CDR3 totals 13 residues. The CDR3 sequence: CASSDSETSEQFF. CDR3 coding DNA: TGTGCCAGCAGTGACTCCGAGACAAGTGAGCAGTTCTTC.

The chain recombines TRBV29-1 with TRBJ2-2, with TRBD2 identical over 10 bases. The CDR3 extends over 15 amino acids. CDR1 SQVTM and CDR2 ANQGSEA come from the germline V gene. The V gene end was trimmed by 5 bases and the J gene end by 1 base; junction bases not matched to a gene: 4. The CDR3 coding sequence is TGCAGCGTTTACAGGACTAGCGGGAACACCGGGGAGCTGTTTTTT. It codes for CSVYRTSGNTGELFF.

This clonotype came up many times. The CDR3 DNA reads TGTGCCAGCAGTTTAGCCTTGGTTAGCGAGCAGTACTTC. Protein: CASSLALVSEQYF. The chain carries TRBV12-3 or TRBV12-4 and TRBJ2-7, with unresolved D. This CDR3 is 13 amino acids long. With 0 bases removed from V and 6 bases from J, the gap between germline ends came to 9 bases.

The chain links TRBV6-5 to TRBJ2-1; D gene ambiguous. Germline V CDR1 and CDR2: MNHEY, SVGAGI. This CDR3 comprises 16 residues. Between the trimmed V and J ends, which lost 0 bases and 7 bases, there was a span of 16 bases. This CDR3 is CASSYSMVGASNEQFF. The DNA for the CDR3 is TGTGCCAGCAGTTACTCCATGGTTGGAGCCTCTAATGAGCAGTTCTTC.